Listed below are T cell receptor beta chains from one sample, sequenced in a study of T-cell memory formation after mild COVID-19. TCRdb recomputed calls from the 5' RACE reads with MiXCR, one row per CDR3 protein. The sample consists of about 290,000 distinct CDR3 sequences, around a sixth of them appearing once. Source material: PBMCs or a T cell subset sorted from them (not recorded which). The source is a young man who had mild COVID-19 (a few samples of this study predate the infection). Cell type and time point are not known. CDR3s include the opening cysteine and the closing phenylalanine or tryptophan. Fields, in order: CDR3 length, V gene, clone size, J gene, D gene, CDR3 protein, CDR3 DNA. D genes are given only for firm matches. The size of a clone is reported for some rows only, either as once, few or many, or as a class for expanded clones.

length: 17
V: TRBV15
size: .
J: TRBJ1-2
D: .
CDR3: CATSRDIGTIRNYGYTF
DNA: TGTGCCACCAGCAGAGATATCGGGACAATACGGAACTATGGCTACACCTTC

length: 11
V: TRBV2
size: few
J: TRBJ2-5
D: .
CDR3: CASSDLETQYF
DNA: TGTGCCAGCAGTGATCTCGAGACCCAGTACTTC

length: 12
V: TRBV5-5
size: many
J: TRBJ2-5
D: .
CDR3: CASRLYQETQYF
DNA: TGTGCCAGCAGACTGTACCAAGAGACCCAGTACTTC

length: 15
V: TRBV12-3/TRBV12-4
size: .
J: TRBJ2-1
D: TRBD2
CDR3: CASSPSLAGAREQFF
DNA: TGTGCCAGCAGTCCCAGCTTAGCGGGGGCCCGCGAGCAGTTCTTC

length: 17
V: TRBV12-3/TRBV12-4
size: few
J: TRBJ2-2
D: .
CDR3: CASSTPPYGGPTGELFF
DNA: TGTGCCAGCAGTACGCCCCCTTACGGGGGTCCCACCGGGGAGCTGTTTTTT

length: 15
V: TRBV6-2/TRBV6-3
size: .
J: TRBJ2-2
D: .
CDR3: CASSYYRVSTGELFF
DNA: TGTGCCAGCAGTTACTACAGGGTTAGCACCGGGGAGCTGTTTTTT

length: 13
V: TRBV3-1
size: few
J: TRBJ2-5
D: .
CDR3: CASLGRGQETQYF
DNA: TGTGCCAGCCTCGGCAGGGGACAAGAGACCCAGTACTTC

length: 15
V: TRBV4-3
size: .
J: TRBJ2-4
D: .
CDR3: CASSQDPGTKNIQYF
DNA: TGCGCCAGCAGCCAAGACCCCGGGACCAAAAACATTCAGTACTTC

length: 15
V: TRBV12-5
size: .
J: TRBJ1-3
D: .
CDR3: CASGLSPGLGNTIYF
DNA: TGTGCTAGTGGTTTGTCGCCGGGACTTGGAAACACCATATATTTT

length: 16
V: TRBV7-9
size: .
J: TRBJ1-2
D: TRBD1
CDR3: CAIGGDRVSLHYGYTF
DNA: TGTGCCATTGGGGGGGACAGGGTCTCCCTGCACTATGGCTACACCTTC

length: 14
V: TRBV12-3/TRBV12-4
size: .
J: TRBJ2-5
D: .
CDR3: CASSLSGAKETQYF
DNA: TGTGCCAGCAGCCTTAGCGGAGCAAAAGAGACCCAGTACTTC

length: 14
V: TRBV7-2
size: few
J: TRBJ2-2
D: .
CDR3: CASSFLGVYGELFF
DNA: TGTGCCAGCAGCTTTTTAGGGGTTTACGGGGAGCTGTTTTTT

length: 13
V: TRBV29-1
size: .
J: TRBJ1-5
D: .
CDR3: CSVEQGPDQPQHF
DNA: TGCAGCGTCGAACAGGGTCCGGATCAGCCCCAGCATTTT

length: 15
V: TRBV6-2/TRBV6-3
size: few
J: TRBJ2-1
D: .
CDR3: CASSFSAPTYNEQFF
DNA: TGTGCCAGCAGTTTCTCCGCCCCAACCTACAATGAGCAGTTCTTC

length: 16
V: TRBV5-8
size: once
J: TRBJ2-1
D: TRBD2
CDR3: CASSGTSGSSVHEQFF
DNA: TGTGCCAGCAGCGGGACTAGCGGTTCTTCCGTGCATGAGCAGTTCTTC

length: 15
V: TRBV6-5
size: few
J: TRBJ1-1
D: .
CDR3: CASSYDGVGGTEAFF
DNA: TGTGCCAGCAGTTACGACGGTGTTGGGGGCACTGAAGCTTTCTTT

length: 12
V: TRBV7-2
size: .
J: TRBJ2-7
D: .
CDR3: CASSFPGSEQYF
DNA: TGTGCCAGCAGCTTCCCAGGGAGCGAGCAGTACTTC

length: 12
V: TRBV9
size: few
J: TRBJ1-1
D: TRBD1
CDR3: CASSVEGQGAFF
DNA: TGTGCCAGCAGCGTAGAGGGACAGGGGGCTTTCTTT

length: 15
V: TRBV19
size: once
J: TRBJ1-1
D: .
CDR3: CASSRVPGLNTEAFF
DNA: TGTGCCAGTAGTAGAGTGCCAGGGTTGAACACTGAAGCTTTCTTT

length: 15
V: TRBV5-1
size: .
J: TRBJ2-3
D: TRBD1
CDR3: CASSLERQGPDTQYF
DNA: TGCGCCAGCAGCTTGGAACGACAGGGCCCAGATACGCAGTATTTT

length: 16
V: TRBV24-1
size: few
J: TRBJ2-1
D: TRBD2
CDR3: CATSAASGGGYNEQFF
DNA: TGTGCCACCAGTGCGGCTAGCGGGGGCGGATACAATGAGCAGTTCTTC

length: 12
V: TRBV6-1
size: .
J: TRBJ1-5
D: .
CDR3: CATRQEGQPQHF
DNA: TGTGCCACCCGACAGGAGGGTCAGCCCCAGCATTTT

length: 14
V: TRBV7-2
size: few
J: TRBJ1-5
D: .
CDR3: CASSPQEFNQPQHF
DNA: TGTGCCAGCAGCCCCCAGGAATTCAATCAGCCCCAGCATTTT

length: 15
V: TRBV11-2
size: .
J: TRBJ1-1
D: .
CDR3: CASSLDLGGDTEAFF
DNA: TGTGCCAGCAGCTTAGATCTCGGCGGAGACACTGAAGCTTTCTTT

length: 13
V: TRBV27
size: .
J: TRBJ2-5
D: .
CDR3: CASSHGGLETQYF
DNA: TGTGCCAGCAGTCATGGGGGATTAGAGACCCAGTACTTC

length: 14
V: TRBV11-2
size: .
J: TRBJ2-3
D: .
CDR3: CASSPRQNTDTQYF
DNA: TGTGCCAGCAGCCCACGACAGAACACAGATACGCAGTATTTT

length: 13
V: TRBV29-1
size: .
J: TRBJ2-5
D: .
CDR3: CSVGSSVGETQYF
DNA: TGCAGCGTTGGGTCTAGCGTTGGAGAGACCCAGTACTTC

length: 13
V: TRBV20-1
size: .
J: TRBJ1-1
D: .
CDR3: CSAPIQSNTEAFF
DNA: TGCAGTGCCCCGATACAGTCGAACACTGAAGCTTTCTTT

length: 17
V: TRBV4-2
size: few
J: TRBJ2-3
D: .
CDR3: CASSRGVAESFTDTQYF
DNA: TGTGCCAGCAGCCGGGGAGTAGCGGAGTCTTTCACAGATACGCAGTATTTT

length: 13
V: TRBV30
size: .
J: TRBJ2-3
D: TRBD2
CDR3: CAWGLAGRDAQYF
DNA: TGTGCCTGGGGACTAGCGGGCAGAGATGCGCAGTATTTT

length: 14
V: TRBV18
size: .
J: TRBJ2-3
D: .
CDR3: CASSPQTKADTQYF
DNA: TGTGCCAGCTCACCACAAACCAAAGCAGATACGCAGTATTTT

length: 14
V: TRBV12-3/TRBV12-4
size: few
J: TRBJ2-1
D: .
CDR3: CASSSRPLDRGQFF
DNA: TGTGCCAGCAGTTCTAGGCCCCTGGACCGCGGGCAGTTCTTC

length: 16
V: TRBV5-4
size: .
J: TRBJ2-5
D: TRBD2
CDR3: CASSPSRTSGQETQYF
DNA: TGTGCCAGCAGCCCAAGCAGGACTAGCGGCCAAGAGACCCAGTACTTC

length: 15
V: TRBV4-3
size: .
J: TRBJ1-2
D: .
CDR3: CASSLQAPTPYGYTF
DNA: TGCGCCAGCAGCCTACAGGCCCCTACCCCTTATGGCTACACCTTC

length: 12
V: TRBV12-3/TRBV12-4
size: .
J: TRBJ2-1
D: .
CDR3: CASSLMGYEQFF
DNA: TGTGCCAGCAGTTTAATGGGATATGAGCAGTTCTTC

length: 15
V: TRBV5-1
size: few
J: TRBJ2-7
D: .
CDR3: CASSLVGTYSYEQYF
DNA: TGCGCCAGCAGCTTGGTAGGAACATACTCCTACGAGCAGTACTTC

length: 16
V: TRBV20-1
size: .
J: TRBJ2-5
D: .
CDR3: CSARDPSRAPQETQYF
DNA: TGCAGTGCTAGAGATCCATCGCGGGCCCCCCAAGAGACCCAGTACTTC

length: 13
V: TRBV27
size: once
J: TRBJ1-5
D: .
CDR3: CASSPAQEQPQHF
DNA: TGTGCCAGCAGCCCGGCCCAGGAGCAGCCCCAGCATTTT

length: 15
V: TRBV27
size: few
J: TRBJ1-4
D: .
CDR3: CASSFTALQNEKLFF
DNA: TGTGCCAGCAGTTTTACCGCCCTTCAGAATGAAAAACTGTTTTTT